This T cell receptor beta chain was identified in a study of T cell clones after liver transplantation. Findings of the study overall: In 5 of 8 subjects, circulating graft-donor-reactive CD4 TCRbeta sequences fell significantly after transplant.

Assay: immunoSEQ multiplex PCR; the TCRdb copy retains only in-frame clones and omits some. This sample yields about 75,000 clones, of which over 85% are seen a single time; 2% to 3% belongs to the top ten. The ends were cut back, 1 base at V and 4 bases at J, with 7 bases in the middle. Germline-derived CDR1 and CDR2 are SGHTA and FQGNSA. The CDR3 contains 13 residues. As to this clone: Its target is unknown.

The source was CD4+ T cells from blood, collected before liver transplant. The chain uses TRBV7-2 and TRBJ1-2; D not resolved. The sequence was collected from a human donor who received a liver transplant. The CDR3 is CASSLGLGYGYTF. As DNA, the CDR3 is TGTGCCAGCAGCTTAGGACTGGGCTATGGCTACACCTTC. Full variable domain (missing parts from reference TRBV7-2 and TRBJ1-2): GAGVSQSPSNKVTEKGKDVELRCDPISGHTALYWYRQSLGQGLEFLIYFQGNSAPDKSGLPSDRFSAERTGGSVSTLTIQRTQQEDSAVYLCASSLGLGYGYTFGSGTRLTVV.